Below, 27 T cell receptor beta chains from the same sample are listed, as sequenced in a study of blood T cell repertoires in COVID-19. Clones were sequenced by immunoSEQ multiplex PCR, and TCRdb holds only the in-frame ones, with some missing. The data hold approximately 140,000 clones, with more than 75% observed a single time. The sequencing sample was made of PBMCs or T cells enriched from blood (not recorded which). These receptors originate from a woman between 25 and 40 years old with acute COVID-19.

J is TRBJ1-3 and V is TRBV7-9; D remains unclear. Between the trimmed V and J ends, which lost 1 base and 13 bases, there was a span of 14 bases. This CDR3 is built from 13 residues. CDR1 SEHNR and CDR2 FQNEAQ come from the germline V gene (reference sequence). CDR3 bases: TGTGCCAGCAGCTTAGACCGTACGAGGGTAATATATTTT. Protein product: CASSLDRTRVIYF.

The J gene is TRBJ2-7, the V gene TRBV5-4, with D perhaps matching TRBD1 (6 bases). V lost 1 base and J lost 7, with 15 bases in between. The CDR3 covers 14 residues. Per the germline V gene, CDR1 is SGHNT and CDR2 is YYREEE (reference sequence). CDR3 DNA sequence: TGTGCCAGCAGCTTGTACGGGACACAAGGAGAGCAGTACTTC. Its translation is CASSLYGTQGEQYF.

The CDR3 spells CASSQGAGGHEQYF. The CDR3 nucleotides read TGCGCCAGCAGCCAAGGGGCAGGGGGCCACGAGCAGTACTTC. V gene TRBV4-1 combines with J gene TRBJ2-7; 8 bases align to TRBD1. CDR1 is MGHRA and CDR2 is YSYEKL in the germline V gene. CDR3 length equals 14 residues. The J segment lost 5 bases and the V segment lost 1 base, leaving 4 bases of the junction unmatched.

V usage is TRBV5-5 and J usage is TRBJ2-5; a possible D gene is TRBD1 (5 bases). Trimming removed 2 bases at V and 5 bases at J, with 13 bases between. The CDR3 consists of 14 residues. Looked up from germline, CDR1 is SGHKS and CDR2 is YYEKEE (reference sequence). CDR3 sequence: CASSFQGSRETQYF. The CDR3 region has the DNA TGTGCCAGCAGCTTTCAGGGCTCCAGGGAGACCCAGTACTTC.

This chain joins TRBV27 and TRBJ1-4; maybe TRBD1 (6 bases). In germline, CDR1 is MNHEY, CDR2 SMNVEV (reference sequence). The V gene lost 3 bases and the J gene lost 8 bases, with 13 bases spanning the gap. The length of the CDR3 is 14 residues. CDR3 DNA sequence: TGTGCCAGCAGTTTCAGGGGAAAGGAAGAAAAACTGTTTTTT. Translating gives CASSFRGKEEKLFF.

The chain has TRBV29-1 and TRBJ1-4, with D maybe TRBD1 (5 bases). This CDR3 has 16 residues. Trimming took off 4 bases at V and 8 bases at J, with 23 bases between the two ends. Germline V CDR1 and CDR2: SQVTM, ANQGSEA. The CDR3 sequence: CSVVVPVVGEGEKLFF. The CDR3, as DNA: TGCAGCGTTGTTGTTCCGGTGGTAGGGGAGGGCGAAAAACTGTTTTTT.

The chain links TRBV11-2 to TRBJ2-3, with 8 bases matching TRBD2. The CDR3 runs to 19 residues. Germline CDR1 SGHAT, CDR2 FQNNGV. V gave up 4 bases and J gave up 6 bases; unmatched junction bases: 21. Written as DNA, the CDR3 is TGTGCCAGCAGCTCGCCCGGGCTAGCGGGTCAGAGGGCGCACGATACGCAGTATTTT. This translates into CASSSPGLAGQRAHDTQYF.

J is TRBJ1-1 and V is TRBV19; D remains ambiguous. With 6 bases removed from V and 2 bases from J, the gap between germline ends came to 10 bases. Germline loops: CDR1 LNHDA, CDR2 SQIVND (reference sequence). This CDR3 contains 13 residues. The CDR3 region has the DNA TGTGCCAGTAGATCACAGAGAAACACTGAAGCTTTCTTT. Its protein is CASRSQRNTEAFF.

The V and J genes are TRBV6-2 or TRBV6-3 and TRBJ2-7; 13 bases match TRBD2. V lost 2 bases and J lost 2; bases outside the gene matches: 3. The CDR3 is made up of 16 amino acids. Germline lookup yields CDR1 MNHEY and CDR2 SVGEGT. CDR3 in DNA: TGTGCCAGCAGTTACGGACTAGCGGGAGCCCCCTACGAGCAGTACTTC. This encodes CASSYGLAGAPYEQYF.

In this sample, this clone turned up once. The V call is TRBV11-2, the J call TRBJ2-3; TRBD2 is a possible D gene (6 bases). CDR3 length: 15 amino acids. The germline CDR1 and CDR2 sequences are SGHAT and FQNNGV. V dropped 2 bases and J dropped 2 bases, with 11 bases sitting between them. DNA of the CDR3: TGTGCCAGCAGCTTAATTTTAGCGGACACAGATACGCAGTATTTT. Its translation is CASSLILADTDTQYF.

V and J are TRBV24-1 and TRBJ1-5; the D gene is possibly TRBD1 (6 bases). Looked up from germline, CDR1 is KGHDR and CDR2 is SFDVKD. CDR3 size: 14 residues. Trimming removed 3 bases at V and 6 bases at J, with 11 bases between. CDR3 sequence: CATSDATGFQPQHF. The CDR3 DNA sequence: TGTGCCACCAGTGATGCCACAGGGTTTCAGCCCCAGCATTTT.

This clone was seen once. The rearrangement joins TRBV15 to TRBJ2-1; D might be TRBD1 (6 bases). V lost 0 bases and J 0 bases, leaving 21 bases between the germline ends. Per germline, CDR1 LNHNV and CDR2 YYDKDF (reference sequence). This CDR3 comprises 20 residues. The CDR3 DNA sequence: TGTGCCACCAGCAGAGATCCCAGGGGCTCCGGGAAGAACTCCTACAATGAGCAGTTCTTC. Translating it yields CATSRDPRGSGKNSYNEQFF.

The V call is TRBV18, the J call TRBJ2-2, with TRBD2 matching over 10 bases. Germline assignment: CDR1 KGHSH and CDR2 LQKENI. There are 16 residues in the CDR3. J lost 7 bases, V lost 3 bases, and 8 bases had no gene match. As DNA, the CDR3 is TGTGCCAGCTCACCTCTTAGCGGGAGGACCGGCGGGGAGCTGTTTTTT. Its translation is CASSPLSGRTGGELFF.

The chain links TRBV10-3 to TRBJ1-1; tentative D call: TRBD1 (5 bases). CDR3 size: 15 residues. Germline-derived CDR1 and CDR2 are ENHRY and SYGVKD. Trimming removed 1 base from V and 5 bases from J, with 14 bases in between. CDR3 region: CAISEFQGTNTEAFF. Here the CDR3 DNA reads TGTGCCATCAGTGAGTTTCAGGGTACTAATACTGAAGCTTTCTTT.

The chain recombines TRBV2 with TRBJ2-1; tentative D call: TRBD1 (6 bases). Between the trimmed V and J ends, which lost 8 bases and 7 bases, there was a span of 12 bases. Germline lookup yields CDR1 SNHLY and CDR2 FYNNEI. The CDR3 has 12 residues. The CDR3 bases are TGTGCCAGCTGCAACAGGGAGAATGAGCAGTTCTTC. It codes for CASCNRENEQFF.

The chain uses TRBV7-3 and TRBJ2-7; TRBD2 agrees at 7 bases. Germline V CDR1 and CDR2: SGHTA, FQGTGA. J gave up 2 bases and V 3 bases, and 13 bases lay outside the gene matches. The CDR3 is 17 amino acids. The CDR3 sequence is CASSFPGRGGNPYEQYF. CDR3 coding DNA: TGTGCCAGCAGCTTCCCCGGACGGGGAGGGAACCCCTACGAGCAGTACTTC.

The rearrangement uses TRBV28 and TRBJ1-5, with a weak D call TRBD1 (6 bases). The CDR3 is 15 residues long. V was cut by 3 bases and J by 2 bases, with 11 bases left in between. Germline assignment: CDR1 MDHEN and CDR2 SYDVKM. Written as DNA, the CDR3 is TGTGCCAGCAGTTTTGGGGGGGGCGGCAATCAGCCCCAGCATTTT. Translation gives CASSFGGGGNQPQHF.

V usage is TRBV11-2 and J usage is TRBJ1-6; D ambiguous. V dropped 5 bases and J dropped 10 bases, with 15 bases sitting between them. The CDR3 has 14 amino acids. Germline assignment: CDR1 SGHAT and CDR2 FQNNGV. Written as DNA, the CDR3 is TGTGCCAGCAGCCGTGCTACAGCGGCGTCACCCCTCCACTTT. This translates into CASSRATAASPLHF.

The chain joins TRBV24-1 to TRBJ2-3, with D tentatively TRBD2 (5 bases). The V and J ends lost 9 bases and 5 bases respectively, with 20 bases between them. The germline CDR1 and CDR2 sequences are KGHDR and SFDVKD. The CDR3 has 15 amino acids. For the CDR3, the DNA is TGTGCCACCGGGATTACGGCCCATGAGGGAGATACGCAGTATTTT. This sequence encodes CATGITAHEGDTQYF.

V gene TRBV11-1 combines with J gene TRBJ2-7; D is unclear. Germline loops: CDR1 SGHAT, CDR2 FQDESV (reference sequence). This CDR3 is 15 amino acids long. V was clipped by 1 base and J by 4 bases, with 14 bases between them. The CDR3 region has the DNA TGTGCCAGCAGCTTAGGGTCCGTGGAGTATTACGAGCAGTACTTC. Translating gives CASSLGSVEYYEQYF.

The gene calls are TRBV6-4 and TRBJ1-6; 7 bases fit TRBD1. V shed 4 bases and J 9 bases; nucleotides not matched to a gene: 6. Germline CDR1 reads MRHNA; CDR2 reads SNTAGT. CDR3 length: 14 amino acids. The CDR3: CASSGDRASSPLHF. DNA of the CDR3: TGTGCCAGCAGTGGTGACAGGGCTTCTTCACCCCTCCACTTT.

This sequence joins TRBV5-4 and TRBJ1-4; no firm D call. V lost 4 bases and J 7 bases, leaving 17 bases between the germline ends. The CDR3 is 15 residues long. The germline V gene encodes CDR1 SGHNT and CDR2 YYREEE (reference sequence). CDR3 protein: CASSPGPGEGEKLFF. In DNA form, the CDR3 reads TGTGCCAGCAGCCCCGGCCCGGGCGAGGGTGAAAAACTGTTTTTT.

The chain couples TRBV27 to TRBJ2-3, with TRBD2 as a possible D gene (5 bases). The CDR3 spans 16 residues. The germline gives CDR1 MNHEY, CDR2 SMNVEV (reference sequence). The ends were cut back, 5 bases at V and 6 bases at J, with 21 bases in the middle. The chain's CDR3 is CASSRSPRENWDTQYF. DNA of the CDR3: TGTGCCAGCAGTCGTAGTCCGAGGGAGAATTGGGATACGCAGTATTTT.

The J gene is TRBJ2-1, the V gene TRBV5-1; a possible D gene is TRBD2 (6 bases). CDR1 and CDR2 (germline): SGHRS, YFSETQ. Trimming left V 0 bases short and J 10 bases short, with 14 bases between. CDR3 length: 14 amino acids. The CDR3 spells CASSLESASAEQFF. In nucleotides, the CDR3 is TGCGCCAGCAGCTTGGAATCGGCTAGCGCGGAGCAGTTCTTC.

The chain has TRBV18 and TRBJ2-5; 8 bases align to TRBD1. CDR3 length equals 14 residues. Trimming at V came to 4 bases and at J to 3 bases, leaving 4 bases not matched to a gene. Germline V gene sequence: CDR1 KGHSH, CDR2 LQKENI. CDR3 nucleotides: TGTGCCAGCTCACTTAGGACAGGGAAAGAGACCCAGTACTTC. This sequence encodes CASSLRTGKETQYF.

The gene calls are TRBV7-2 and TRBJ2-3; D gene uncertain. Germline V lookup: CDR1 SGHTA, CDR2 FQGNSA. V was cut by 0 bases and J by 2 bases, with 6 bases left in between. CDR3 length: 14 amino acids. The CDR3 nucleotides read TGTGCCAGCAGCTTAGCGGGCCCCACAGATACGCAGTATTTT. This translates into CASSLAGPTDTQYF.

CDR3 in DNA: TGTGCCAGCAGTGGACAGCGATTAAACTATGGCTACACCTTC. It encodes CASSGQRLNYGYTF. V and J are TRBV28 and TRBJ1-2; TRBD1 is a possible D gene (6 bases). The CDR3 loop spans 14 amino acids. V was shortened by 5 bases and J by 2 bases, with 12 bases between the two germline ends. Germline V lookup: CDR1 MDHEN, CDR2 SYDVKM.